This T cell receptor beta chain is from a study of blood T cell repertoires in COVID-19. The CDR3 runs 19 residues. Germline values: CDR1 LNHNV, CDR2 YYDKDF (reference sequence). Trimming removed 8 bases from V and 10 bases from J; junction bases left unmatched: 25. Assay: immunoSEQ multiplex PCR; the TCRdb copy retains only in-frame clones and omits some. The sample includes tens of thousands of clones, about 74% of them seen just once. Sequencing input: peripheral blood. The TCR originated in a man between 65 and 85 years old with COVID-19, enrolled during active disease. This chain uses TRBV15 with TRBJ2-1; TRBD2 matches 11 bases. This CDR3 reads CATGYTSGSSKTRLWEQFF. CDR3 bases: TGTGCCACCGGATATACTAGCGGGAGCTCAAAAACCCGTCTTTGGGAGCAGTTCTTC.